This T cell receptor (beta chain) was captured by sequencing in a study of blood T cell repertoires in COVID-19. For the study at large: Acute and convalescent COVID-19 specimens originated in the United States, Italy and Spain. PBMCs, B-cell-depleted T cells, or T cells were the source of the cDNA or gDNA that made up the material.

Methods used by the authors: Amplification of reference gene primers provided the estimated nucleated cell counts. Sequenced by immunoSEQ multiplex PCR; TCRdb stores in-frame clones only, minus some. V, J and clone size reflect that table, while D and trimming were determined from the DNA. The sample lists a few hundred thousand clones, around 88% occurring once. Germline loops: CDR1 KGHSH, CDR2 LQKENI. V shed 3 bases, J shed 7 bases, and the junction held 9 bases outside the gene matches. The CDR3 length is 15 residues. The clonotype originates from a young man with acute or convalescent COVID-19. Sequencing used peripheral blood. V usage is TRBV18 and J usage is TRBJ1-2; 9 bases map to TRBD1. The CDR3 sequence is CASSPPGQGLSGYTF. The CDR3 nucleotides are TGTGCCAGCTCACCTCCGGGACAGGGACTTAGTGGCTACACCTTC.